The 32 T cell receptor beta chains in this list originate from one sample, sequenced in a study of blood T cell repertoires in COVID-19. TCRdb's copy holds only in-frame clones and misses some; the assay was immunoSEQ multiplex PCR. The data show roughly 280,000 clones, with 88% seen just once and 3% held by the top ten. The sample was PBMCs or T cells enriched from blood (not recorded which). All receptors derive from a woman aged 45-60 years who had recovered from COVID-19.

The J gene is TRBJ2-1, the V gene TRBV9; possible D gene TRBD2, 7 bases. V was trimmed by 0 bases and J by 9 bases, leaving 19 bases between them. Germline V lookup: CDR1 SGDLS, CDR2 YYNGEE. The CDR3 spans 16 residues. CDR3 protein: CASSVGSGGAQGEQFF. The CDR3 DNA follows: TGTGCCAGCAGCGTAGGATCTGGGGGGGCGCAGGGTGAGCAGTTCTTC. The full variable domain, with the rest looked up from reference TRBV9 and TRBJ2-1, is DSGVTQTPKHLITATGQRVTLRCSPRSGDLSVYWYQQSLDQGLQFLIQYYNGEERAKGNILERFSAQQFPDLHSELNLSSLELGDSALYFCASSVGSGGAQGEQFFGPGTRLTVL.

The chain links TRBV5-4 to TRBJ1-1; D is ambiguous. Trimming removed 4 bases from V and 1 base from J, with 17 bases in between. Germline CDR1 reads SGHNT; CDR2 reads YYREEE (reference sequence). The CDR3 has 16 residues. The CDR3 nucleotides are TGTGCCAGCAGCGCGACACGAGCACAGAAGAACACTGAAGCTTTCTTT. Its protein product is CASSATRAQKNTEAFF. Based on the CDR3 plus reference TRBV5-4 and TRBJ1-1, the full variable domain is ETGVTQSPTHLIKTRGQQVTLRCSSQSGHNTVSWYQQALGQGPQFIFQYYREEENGRGNFPPRFSGLQFPNYSSELNVNALELDDSALYLCASSATRAQKNTEAFFGQGTRLTVV.

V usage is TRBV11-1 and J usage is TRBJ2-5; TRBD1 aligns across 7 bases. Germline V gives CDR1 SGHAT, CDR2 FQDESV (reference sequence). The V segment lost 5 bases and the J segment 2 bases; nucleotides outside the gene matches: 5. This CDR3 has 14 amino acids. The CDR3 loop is CASSAGTEQETQYF. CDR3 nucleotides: TGTGCCAGCAGCGCCGGGACAGAACAAGAGACCCAGTACTTC.

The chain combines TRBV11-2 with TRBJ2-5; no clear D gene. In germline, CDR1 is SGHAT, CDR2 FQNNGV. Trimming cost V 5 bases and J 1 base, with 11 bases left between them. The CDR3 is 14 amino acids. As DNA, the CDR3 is TGTGCCAGCAGCCGTCTTCCGGGCCAAGAGACCCAGTACTTC. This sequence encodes CASSRLPGQETQYF.

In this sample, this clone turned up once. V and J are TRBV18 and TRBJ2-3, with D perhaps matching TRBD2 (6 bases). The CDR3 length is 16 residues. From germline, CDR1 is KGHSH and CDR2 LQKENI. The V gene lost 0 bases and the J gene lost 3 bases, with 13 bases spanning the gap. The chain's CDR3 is CASSPPASVRTDTQYF. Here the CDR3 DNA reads TGTGCCAGCTCACCACCGGCTAGCGTTAGGACAGATACGCAGTATTTT.

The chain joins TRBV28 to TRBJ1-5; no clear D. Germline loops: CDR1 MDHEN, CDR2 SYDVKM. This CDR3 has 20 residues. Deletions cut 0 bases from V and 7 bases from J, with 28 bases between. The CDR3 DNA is TGTGCCAGCAGTTTATGGTCTCCGAGCCACCCCGAGGCCCAGTACCAGCCCCAGCATTTT. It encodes CASSLWSPSHPEAQYQPQHF.

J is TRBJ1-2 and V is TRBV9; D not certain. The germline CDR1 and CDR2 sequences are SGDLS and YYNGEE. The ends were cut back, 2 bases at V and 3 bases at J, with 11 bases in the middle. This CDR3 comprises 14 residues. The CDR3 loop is CASSVTSGDYGYTF. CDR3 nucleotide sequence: TGTGCCAGCAGCGTGACCAGCGGGGACTATGGCTACACCTTC.

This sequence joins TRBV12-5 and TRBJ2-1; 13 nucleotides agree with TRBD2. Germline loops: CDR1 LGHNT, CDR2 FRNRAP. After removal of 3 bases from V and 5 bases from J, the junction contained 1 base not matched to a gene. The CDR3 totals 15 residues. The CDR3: CASGFGTSGNNEQFF. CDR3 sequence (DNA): TGTGCTAGTGGTTTCGGGACTAGCGGGAACAATGAGCAGTTCTTC.

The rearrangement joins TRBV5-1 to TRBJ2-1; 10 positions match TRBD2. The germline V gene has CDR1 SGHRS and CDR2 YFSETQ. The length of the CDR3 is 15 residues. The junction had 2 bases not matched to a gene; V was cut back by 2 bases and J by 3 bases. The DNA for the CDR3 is TGCGCCAGCAGCTTCTCTAGCGGGAGCTACAATGAGCAGTTCTTC. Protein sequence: CASSFSSGSYNEQFF.

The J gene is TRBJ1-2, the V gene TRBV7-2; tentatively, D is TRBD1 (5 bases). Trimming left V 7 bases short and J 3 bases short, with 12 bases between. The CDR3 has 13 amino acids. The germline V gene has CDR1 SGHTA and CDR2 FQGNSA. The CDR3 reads CASNQGSDYGYTF. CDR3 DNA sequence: TGTGCCAGCAACCAGGGCAGTGACTATGGCTACACCTTC.

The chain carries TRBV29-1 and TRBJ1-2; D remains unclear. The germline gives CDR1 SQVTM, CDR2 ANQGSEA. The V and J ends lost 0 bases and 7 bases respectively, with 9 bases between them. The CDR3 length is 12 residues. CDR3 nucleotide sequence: TGCAGCGTTGAAGAAGGTGAGGGTGGCTACACCTTC. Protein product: CSVEEGEGGYTF.

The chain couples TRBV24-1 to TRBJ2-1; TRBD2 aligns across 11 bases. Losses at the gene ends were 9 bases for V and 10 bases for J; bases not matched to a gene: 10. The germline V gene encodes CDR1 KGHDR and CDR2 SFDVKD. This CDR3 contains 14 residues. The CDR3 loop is CATGSGRAGDEQFF. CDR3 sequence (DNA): TGTGCCACCGGTAGCGGGAGGGCCGGAGACGAGCAGTTCTTC.

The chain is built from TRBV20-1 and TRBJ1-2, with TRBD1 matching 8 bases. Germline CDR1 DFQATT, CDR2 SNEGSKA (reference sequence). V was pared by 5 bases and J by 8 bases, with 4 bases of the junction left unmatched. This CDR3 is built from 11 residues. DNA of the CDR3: TGCAGTGCTGGGACAGGTTCCGGCTACACCTTC. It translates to CSAGTGSGYTF.

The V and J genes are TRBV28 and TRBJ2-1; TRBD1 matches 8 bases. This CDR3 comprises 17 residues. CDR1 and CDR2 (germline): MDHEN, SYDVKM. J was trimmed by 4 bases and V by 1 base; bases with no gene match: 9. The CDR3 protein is CASSLSNGQGAYNEQFF. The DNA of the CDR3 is TGTGCCAGCAGTTTATCCAATGGACAGGGAGCTTACAATGAGCAGTTCTTC.

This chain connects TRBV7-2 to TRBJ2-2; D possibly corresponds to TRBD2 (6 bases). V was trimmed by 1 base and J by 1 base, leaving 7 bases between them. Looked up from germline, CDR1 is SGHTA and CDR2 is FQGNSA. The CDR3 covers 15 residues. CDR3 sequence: CASSLGGVNTGELFF. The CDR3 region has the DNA TGTGCCAGCAGCTTAGGCGGGGTGAACACCGGGGAGCTGTTTTTT. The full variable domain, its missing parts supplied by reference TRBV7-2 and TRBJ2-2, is GAGVSQSPSNKVTEKGKDVELRCDPISGHTALYWYRQSLGQGLEFLIYFQGNSAPDKSGLPSDRFSAERTGGSVSTLTIQRTQQEDSAVYLCASSLGGVNTGELFFGEGSRLTVL.

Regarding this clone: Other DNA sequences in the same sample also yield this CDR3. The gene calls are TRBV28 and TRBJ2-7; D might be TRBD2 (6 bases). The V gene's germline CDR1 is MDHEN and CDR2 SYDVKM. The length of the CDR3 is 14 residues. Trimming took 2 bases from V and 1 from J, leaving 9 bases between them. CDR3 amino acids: CASSLGGSSYEQYF. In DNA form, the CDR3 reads TGTGCCAGCAGTTTAGGGGGGTCTTCCTACGAGCAGTACTTC.

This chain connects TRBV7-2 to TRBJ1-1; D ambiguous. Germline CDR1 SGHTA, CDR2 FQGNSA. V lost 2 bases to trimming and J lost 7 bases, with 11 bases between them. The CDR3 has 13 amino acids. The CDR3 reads CASSLTGQFEAFF. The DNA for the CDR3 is TGTGCCAGCAGCTTAACTGGGCAGTTTGAAGCTTTCTTT. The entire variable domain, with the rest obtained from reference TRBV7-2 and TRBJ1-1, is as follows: GAGVSQSPSNKVTEKGKDVELRCDPISGHTALYWYRQSLGQGLEFLIYFQGNSAPDKSGLPSDRFSAERTGGSVSTLTIQRTQQEDSAVYLCASSLTGQFEAFFGQGTRLTVV.

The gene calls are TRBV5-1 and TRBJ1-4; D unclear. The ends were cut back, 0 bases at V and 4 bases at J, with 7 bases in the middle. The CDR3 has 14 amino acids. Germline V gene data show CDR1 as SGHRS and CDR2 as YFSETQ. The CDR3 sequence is CASSLDHSNEKLFF. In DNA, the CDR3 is TGCGCCAGCAGCTTGGACCACAGTAATGAAAAACTGTTTTTT. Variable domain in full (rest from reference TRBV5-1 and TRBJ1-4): KAGVTQTPRYLIKTRGQQVTLSCSPISGHRSVSWYQQTPGQGLQFLFEYFSETQRNKGNFPGRFSGRQFSNSRSEMNVSTLELGDSALYLCASSLDHSNEKLFFGSGTQLSVL.

The CDR3 bases are TGTGCCAGCAGTCTCACAGGGGGCGCCTATGGCTACACCTTC. It translates to CASSLTGGAYGYTF. The V call is TRBV28, the J call TRBJ1-2, with TRBD1 matching 9 bases. This CDR3 has 14 residues. The ends lost 5 bases at V and 4 bases at J; junction bases unmatched: 5. CDR1 and CDR2 (germline): MDHEN, SYDVKM.

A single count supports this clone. In nucleotides, the CDR3 is TGTGCCAGCAGCCCACAGGGACAGGGGAACTCCTACGAGCAGTACTTC. Its protein is CASSPQGQGNSYEQYF. The chain couples TRBV7-6 to TRBJ2-7, with TRBD1 matching over 10 bases. The germline V gene encodes CDR1 SGHVS and CDR2 FNYEAQ. CDR3 length: 16 amino acids. The ends lost 5 bases at V and 0 bases at J; junction bases unmatched: 7.

CDR3 nucleotides: TGTGCCAGCGGGCCCGCAGGGGCGACAACTAATGAAAAACTGTTTTTT. This gives the protein CASGPAGATTNEKLFF. The chain couples TRBV5-4 to TRBJ1-4; maybe TRBD1 (6 bases). The CDR3 sequence is 16 residues long. V was cut by 7 bases and J by 0 bases, with 16 bases left in between. Germline assignment: CDR1 SGHNT and CDR2 YYREEE (reference sequence).

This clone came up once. The CDR3, as DNA: TGTGCCAGCAGACCCACAGGGTACAATGAGCAGTTCTTC. Protein sequence: CASRPTGYNEQFF. The chain recombines TRBV6-5 with TRBJ2-1, with D possibly being TRBD1 (6 bases). V gave up 6 bases and J gave up 4 bases, with 10 bases separating them. This CDR3 spans 13 amino acids. Germline values: CDR1 MNHEY, CDR2 SVGAGI.

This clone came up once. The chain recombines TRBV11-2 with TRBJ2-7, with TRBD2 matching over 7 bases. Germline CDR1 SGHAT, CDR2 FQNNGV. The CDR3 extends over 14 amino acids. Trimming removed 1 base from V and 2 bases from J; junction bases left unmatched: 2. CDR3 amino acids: CASSLAGGPYEQYF. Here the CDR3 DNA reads TGTGCCAGCAGCTTAGCGGGAGGCCCCTACGAGCAGTACTTC. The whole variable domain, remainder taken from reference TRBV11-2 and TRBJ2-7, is EAGVAQSPRYKIIEKRQSVAFWCNPISGHATLYWYQQILGQGPKLLIQFQNNGVVDDSQLPKDRFSAERLKGVDSTLKIQPAKLEDSAVYLCASSLAGGPYEQYFGPGTRLTVT.

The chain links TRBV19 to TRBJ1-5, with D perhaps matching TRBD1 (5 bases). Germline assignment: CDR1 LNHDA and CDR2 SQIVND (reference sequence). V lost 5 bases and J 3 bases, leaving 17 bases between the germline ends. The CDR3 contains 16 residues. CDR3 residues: CASSFGRQIINQPQHF. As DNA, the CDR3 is TGTGCCAGTAGTTTTGGTCGACAGATAATCAATCAGCCCCAGCATTTT. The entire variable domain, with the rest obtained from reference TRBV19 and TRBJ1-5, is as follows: DGGITQSPKYLFRKEGQNVTLSCEQNLNHDAMYWYRQDPGQGLRLIYYSQIVNDFQKGDIAEGYSVSREKKESFPLTVTSAQKNPTAFYLCASSFGRQIINQPQHFGDGTRLSIL.

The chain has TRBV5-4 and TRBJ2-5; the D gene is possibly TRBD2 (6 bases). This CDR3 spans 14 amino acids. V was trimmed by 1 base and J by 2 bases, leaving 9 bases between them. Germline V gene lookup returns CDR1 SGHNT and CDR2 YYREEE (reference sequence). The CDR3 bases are TGTGCCAGCAGCTTGCCGGGACTTCAAGAGACCCAGTACTTC. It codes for CASSLPGLQETQYF.

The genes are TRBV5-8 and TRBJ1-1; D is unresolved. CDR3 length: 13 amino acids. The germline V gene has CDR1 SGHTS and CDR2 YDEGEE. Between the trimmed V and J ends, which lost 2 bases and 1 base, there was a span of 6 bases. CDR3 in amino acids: CASSLGGNTEAFF. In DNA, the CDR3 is TGTGCCAGCAGCTTAGGCGGGAACACTGAAGCTTTCTTT.

As DNA, the CDR3 is TGTGCCTGGAGAGAGACAGGACAAGAGACCCAGTACTTC. Translated, it gives CAWRETGQETQYF. The chain joins TRBV30 to TRBJ2-5; possibly TRBD1 for D (6 bases). CDR1 GTSNPN and CDR2 SVGIG come from the germline V gene (reference sequence). Trimming took off 3 bases at V and 2 bases at J, with 10 bases between the two ends. This CDR3 comprises 13 residues.

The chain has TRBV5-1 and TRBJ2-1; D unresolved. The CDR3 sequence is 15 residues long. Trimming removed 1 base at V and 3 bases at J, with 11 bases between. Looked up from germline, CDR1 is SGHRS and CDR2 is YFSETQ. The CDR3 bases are TGCGCCAGCAGCTTGATGTCAGGAAACTACAATGAGCAGTTCTTC. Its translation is CASSLMSGNYNEQFF.

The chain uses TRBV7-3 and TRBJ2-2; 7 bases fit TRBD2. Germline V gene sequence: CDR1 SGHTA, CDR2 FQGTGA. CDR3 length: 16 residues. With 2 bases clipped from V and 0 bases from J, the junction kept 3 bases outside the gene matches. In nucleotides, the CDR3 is TGTGCCAGCAGCTTAGGACTAGGATCGAACACCGGGGAGCTGTTTTTT. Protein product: CASSLGLGSNTGELFF.

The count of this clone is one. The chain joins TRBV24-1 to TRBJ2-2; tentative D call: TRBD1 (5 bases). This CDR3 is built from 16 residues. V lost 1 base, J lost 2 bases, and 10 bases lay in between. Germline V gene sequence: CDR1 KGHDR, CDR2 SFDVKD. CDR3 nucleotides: TGTGCCACCAGTGATTTAGGGCAGGGCAACACCGGGGAGCTGTTTTTT. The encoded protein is CATSDLGQGNTGELFF.

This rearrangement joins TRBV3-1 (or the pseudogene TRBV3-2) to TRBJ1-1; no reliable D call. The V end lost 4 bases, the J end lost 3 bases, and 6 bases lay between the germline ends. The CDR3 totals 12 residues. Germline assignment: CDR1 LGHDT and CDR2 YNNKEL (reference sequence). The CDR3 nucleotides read TGTGCCAGCAGCCGGGGAGACACTGAAGCTTTCTTT. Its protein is CASSRGDTEAFF.

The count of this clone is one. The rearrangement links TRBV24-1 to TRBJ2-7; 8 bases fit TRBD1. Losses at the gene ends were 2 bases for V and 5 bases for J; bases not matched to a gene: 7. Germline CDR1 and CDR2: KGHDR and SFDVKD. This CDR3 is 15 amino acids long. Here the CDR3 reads CATSDSRTGRNEQYF. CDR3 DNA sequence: TGTGCCACCAGTGATTCCCGGACAGGGCGGAACGAGCAGTACTTC.